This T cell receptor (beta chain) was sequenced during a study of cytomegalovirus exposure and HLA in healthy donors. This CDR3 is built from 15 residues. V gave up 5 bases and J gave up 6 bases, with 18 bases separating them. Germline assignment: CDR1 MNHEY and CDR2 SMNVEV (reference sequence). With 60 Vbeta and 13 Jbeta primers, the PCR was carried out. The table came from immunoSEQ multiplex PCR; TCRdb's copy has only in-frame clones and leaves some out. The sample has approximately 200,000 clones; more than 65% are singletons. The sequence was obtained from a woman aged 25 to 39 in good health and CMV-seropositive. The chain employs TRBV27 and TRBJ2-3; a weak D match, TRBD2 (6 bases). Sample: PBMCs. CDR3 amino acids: CASSATGSGGDTQYF. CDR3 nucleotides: TGTGCCAGCAGTGCAACCGGGTCCGGAGGGGATACGCAGTATTTT.